This T cell receptor beta chain emerged from a study of OX40 agonist ivuxolimab in advanced cancers. Study-level information: The patients received ivuxolimab by intravenous route every 2 weeks at 0.01 to 10 mg/kg. A history of anti-PD-1, anti-PD-L1 or anti-CTLA-4 therapy was acceptable, and 30% to 45% had some. Those enrolled were about 80% male, with a mean age of around 58 years and ages from about 20 to 85. Whole-study findings and limits: Among T cells, CD8+ cells averaged more expanded clones than CD4+ cells.

Germline V lookup: CDR1 MNHNY, CDR2 SVGAGI (reference sequence). V shed 3 bases and J shed 7 bases, with 9 bases lying between them. The CDR3 sequence is 12 residues long. Assay used: immunoSEQ multiplex PCR; TCRdb lists only in-frame clones, some missing. The sample holds 37,000 or so clones, around four fifths seen once. Points on this clone: Its antigen is unknown.

The source was CD4+ or CD8+ T cells sorted from blood, collected in a trial of the OX40 agonist ivuxolimab. The origin of this receptor is an adult with an advanced solid tumor such as melanoma, head and neck, liver or kidney cancer. This chain joins TRBV6-6 and TRBJ1-2; weak D call: TRBD1 (5 bases). This CDR3 reads CASSYEGLGYTF. Written as DNA, the CDR3 is TGTGCCAGCAGTTATGAGGGGCTTGGCTACACCTTC.